The 10 T cell receptor beta chains in this list originate from one sample, sequenced in a study of control samples from healthy donors and cancer patients. Profiled with immunoSEQ multiplex PCR; TCRdb holds only in-frame clones, not every one. Of some 100,000 clones in the sample, roughly 92% were seen once. The sample was blood. Source of these receptors: a human donor in good health. The donor label of this sample is uncertain.

This sequence joins TRBV6-5 and TRBJ2-7, with D uncertain. Per germline, CDR1 MNHEY and CDR2 SVGAGI. The CDR3 consists of 12 residues. V lost 11 bases, J lost 5 bases, and 16 bases lay in between. The CDR3 protein is CAVRVRYHEQYF. The CDR3 DNA reads TGTGCCGTCCGTGTCAGGTACCACGAGCAGTACTTC.

This clone appeared a few times. The chain employs TRBV24-1 and TRBJ2-3; 7 bases match TRBD2. V shed 4 bases and J 2 bases; nucleotides not matched to a gene: 8. The CDR3 totals 16 residues. Germline CDR1 and CDR2: KGHDR and SFDVKD. In DNA form, the CDR3 reads TGTGCCACCAGTGAGGGAGGGCACTCCTCCACAGATACGCAGTATTTT. Its translation is CATSEGGHSSTDTQYF.

J is TRBJ1-2 and V is TRBV30; no definite D call. The CDR3 has 11 residues. The ends were cut back, 4 bases at V and 3 bases at J, with 6 bases in the middle. Germline CDR1 and CDR2: GTSNPN and SVGIG (reference sequence). Written as DNA, the CDR3 is TGTGCCTGGATTAGGGACTATGGCTACACCTTC. It codes for CAWIRDYGYTF.

The rearrangement links TRBV9 to TRBJ2-3; perhaps TRBD1 as D (5 bases). The V end was cut by 1 base, the J end by 6 bases, with 9 bases between. CDR1 is SGDLS and CDR2 is YYNGEE in the germline V gene. The CDR3 is made up of 13 amino acids. CDR3 bases: TGTGCCAGCAGCGTACAGGGATACGATACGCAGTATTTT. Protein: CASSVQGYDTQYF.

This clone was recorded a few times. This chain uses TRBV7-2 with TRBJ2-2, with unresolved D. Trimming shortened V by 8 bases and J by 6 bases, and 7 bases separated the two germline ends. Looked up from germline, CDR1 is SGHTA and CDR2 is FQGNSA. CDR3 length: 11 residues. The CDR3 sequence: CASGKSGELFF. CDR3 DNA: TGTGCCAGCGGAAAGTCCGGGGAGCTGTTTTTT.

The chain employs TRBV5-5 and TRBJ1-5, with unresolved D. In germline, CDR1 is SGHKS, CDR2 YYEKEE (reference sequence). The CDR3 runs 14 residues. V lost 1 base to trimming and J lost 3 bases, with 8 bases between them. In nucleotides, the CDR3 is TGTGCCAGCAGCTTGATTCCTAACAATCAGCCCCAGCATTTT. Amino acids: CASSLIPNNQPQHF.

The gene calls are TRBV29-1 and TRBJ1-2; 8 bases are a match to TRBD1. The CDR3 has 13 amino acids. Looked up from germline, CDR1 is SQVTM and CDR2 is ANQGSEA. Trimming removed 5 bases from V and 6 bases from J; junction bases left unmatched: 8. The CDR3 DNA sequence: TGCAGCGTTTCGGCAGGGGGCGTCGATGGCTACACCTTC. Its protein is CSVSAGGVDGYTF.

This CDR3 is CASSPGQPYGYTF. The CDR3, as DNA: TGTGCCAGCAGCCCGGGACAGCCCTATGGCTACACCTTC. J is TRBJ1-2 and V is TRBV7-2; TRBD1 matches at 7 bases. V shed 5 bases and J 4 bases; nucleotides not matched to a gene: 4. The CDR3 has 13 residues. Germline V gives CDR1 SGHTA, CDR2 FQGNSA.

The V call is TRBV11-3, the J call TRBJ2-1; 10 bases are a match to TRBD2. The CDR3 extends over 14 amino acids. Per the germline V gene, CDR1 is SGHNT and CDR2 is YENEEA. Unmatched junction bases numbered 9, after V lost 7 bases and J lost 9 bases. CDR3: CASKLAGVGGEQFF. The CDR3 nucleotides are TGTGCCAGCAAGCTAGCGGGGGTAGGCGGTGAGCAGTTCTTC.

This chain joins TRBV2 and TRBJ1-2; D is perhaps TRBD1 (6 bases). The CDR3 has 14 residues. The germline V gene encodes CDR1 SNHLY and CDR2 FYNNEI. Trimming stripped 8 bases from V and 4 bases from J, with 17 bases between. CDR3: CASRPPGDGYGYTF. The DNA of the CDR3 is TGTGCCAGCCGGCCACCAGGGGACGGCTATGGCTACACCTTC.